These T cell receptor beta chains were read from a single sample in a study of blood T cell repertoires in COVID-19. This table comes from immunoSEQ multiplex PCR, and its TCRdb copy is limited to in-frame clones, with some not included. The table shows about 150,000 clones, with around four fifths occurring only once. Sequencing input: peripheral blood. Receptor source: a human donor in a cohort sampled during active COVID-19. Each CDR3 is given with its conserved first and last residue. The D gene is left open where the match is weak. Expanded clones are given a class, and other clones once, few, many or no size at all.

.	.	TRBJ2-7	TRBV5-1	CASSSIPGRKPGEQYF	TGCGCCAGCAGCAGTATTCCGGGTCGAAAGCCGGGGGAGCAGTACTTC
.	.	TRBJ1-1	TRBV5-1	CASSLALQTNTEAFF	TGCGCCAGCAGCTTGGCCTTACAGACGAACACTGAAGCTTTCTTT
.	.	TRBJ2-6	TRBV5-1	CASSIGHSGANVLTF	TGCGCCAGCAGCATCGGACACTCTGGGGCCAACGTCCTGACTTTC
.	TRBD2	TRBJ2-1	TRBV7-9	CASSPPLAGRIYNEQFF	TGTGCCAGCAGCCCACCGCTAGCGGGGCGGATCTACAATGAGCAGTTCTTC
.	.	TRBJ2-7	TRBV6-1	CASSPRGSYEQYF	TGTGCCAGCAGTCCCAGGGGCTCCTACGAGCAGTACTTC
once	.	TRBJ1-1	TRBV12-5	CASGLGTLNTEAFF	TGTGCTAGTGGTTTGGGGACACTTAACACTGAAGCTTTCTTT
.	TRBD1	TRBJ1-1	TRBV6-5	CASSYRGQGTSDEAFF	TGTGCCAGCAGTTATAGAGGACAGGGGACATCCGATGAAGCTTTCTTT
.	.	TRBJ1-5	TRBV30	CAWTLNRDQPQHF	TGTGCCTGGACCCTAAACAGGGATCAGCCCCAGCATTTT
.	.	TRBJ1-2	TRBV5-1	CASSPGTPYGYTF	TGCGCCAGCAGCCCCGGGACACCTTATGGCTACACCTTC
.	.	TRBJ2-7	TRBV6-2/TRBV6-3	CASSFGGGPFYEQYF	TGTGCCAGCAGTTTTGGGGGGGGGCCCTTCTACGAGCAGTACTTC
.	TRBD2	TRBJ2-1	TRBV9	CASSASGGLLYNEQFF	TGTGCCAGCAGCGCTAGCGGGGGGCTCCTCTACAATGAGCAGTTCTTC
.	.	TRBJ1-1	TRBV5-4	CASSSGGLAAAFF	TGTGCCAGCAGCTCCGGAGGGTTGGCCGCGGCTTTCTTT
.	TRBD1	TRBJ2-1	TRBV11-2	CASSSDRYNEQFF	TGTGCCAGCAGCTCGGACAGGTACAATGAGCAGTTCTTC
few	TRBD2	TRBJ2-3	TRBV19	CASTKAGVGTDTQYF	TGTGCCAGTACCAAAGCGGGGGTCGGCACAGATACGCAGTATTTT
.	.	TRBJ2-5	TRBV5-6	CASSFGETQYF	TGTGCCAGCAGCTTCGGGGAGACCCAGTACTTC
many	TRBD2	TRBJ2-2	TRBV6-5	CATKTSGDTGELFF	TGTGCCACCAAGACTAGCGGGGACACCGGGGAGCTGTTTTTT
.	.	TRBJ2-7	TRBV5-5	CASSSGTPNEQYF	TGTGCCAGCAGCTCCGGGACACCGAACGAGCAGTACTTC
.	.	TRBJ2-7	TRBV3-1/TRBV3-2	CASSQRSRSYEQYF	TGTGCCAGCAGCCAACGGAGCCGATCCTACGAGCAGTACTTC
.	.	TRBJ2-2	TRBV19	CASSFAPGSTDTGELFF	TGTGCCAGTAGTTTCGCCCCCGGGAGCACGGACACCGGGGAGCTGTTTTTT
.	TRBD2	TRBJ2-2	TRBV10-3	CAISEMRGGDTGELFF	TGTGCCATCAGTGAGATGCGGGGGGGAGACACCGGGGAGCTGTTTTTT
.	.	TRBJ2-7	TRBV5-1	CASSLEPAYEQYF	TGCGCCAGCAGCTTGGAACCAGCCTACGAGCAGTACTTC
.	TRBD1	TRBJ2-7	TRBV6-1	CASSEMGDRGEQYF	TGTGCCAGCAGTGAGATGGGGGACAGGGGGGAGCAGTACTTC
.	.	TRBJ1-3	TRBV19	CASSIAGIISGNTIYF	TGTGCCAGTAGTATAGCCGGGATTATCTCTGGAAACACCATATATTTT
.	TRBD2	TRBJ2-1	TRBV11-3	CASSLEIGLAGGYNEQFF	TGTGCCAGCAGCTTAGAGATCGGACTAGCGGGGGGATACAATGAGCAGTTCTTC
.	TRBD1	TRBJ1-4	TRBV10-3	CAISPGTDEKLFF	TGTGCCATCAGCCCCGGGACAGATGAAAAACTGTTTTTT
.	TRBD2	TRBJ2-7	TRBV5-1	CASSLEAGDYEQYF	TGCGCCAGCAGCTTGGAGGCGGGAGACTACGAGCAGTACTTC
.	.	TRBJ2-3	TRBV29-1	CSVPQAGLTDTQYF	TGCAGCGTTCCACAGGCAGGCCTCACAGATACGCAGTATTTT
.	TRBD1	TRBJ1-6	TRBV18	CASSPDRADNSPLHF	TGTGCCAGCTCACCTGACAGGGCTGATAATTCACCCCTCCACTTT
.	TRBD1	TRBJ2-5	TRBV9	CASSENRGETQYF	TGTGCCAGCAGTGAGAACAGGGGGGAGACCCAGTACTTC
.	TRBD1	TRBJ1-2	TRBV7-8	CASSRGQGQGYGYTF	TGTGCCAGCAGCCGCGGACAGGGGCAGGGCTATGGCTACACCTTC
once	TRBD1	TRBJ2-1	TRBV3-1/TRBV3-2	CASTYRGHNEQFF	TGTGCCAGCACCTACAGGGGCCACAATGAGCAGTTCTTC
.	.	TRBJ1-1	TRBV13	CASSLTGNTEAFF	TGTGCCAGCAGCTTGACAGGGAACACTGAAGCTTTCTTT
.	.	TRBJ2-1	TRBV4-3	CASSQETYSYNEQFF	TGCGCCAGCAGCCAAGAGACTTACTCCTACAATGAGCAGTTCTTC
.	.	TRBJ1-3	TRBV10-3	CATTERTGNTIYF	TGTGCCACCACGGAGAGAACTGGAAACACCATATATTTT
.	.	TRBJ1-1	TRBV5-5	CASYLPQGSLNTEAFF	TGTGCCAGCTACCTCCCCCAGGGCAGCCTGAACACTGAAGCTTTCTTT
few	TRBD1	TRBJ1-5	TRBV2	CASSEATGGNQPQHF	TGTGCCAGCAGTGAGGCAACAGGGGGCAATCAGCCCCAGCATTTT
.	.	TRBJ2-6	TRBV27	CASKTGAGANVLTF	TGTGCCAGCAAGACGGGTGCTGGGGCCAACGTCCTGACTTTC
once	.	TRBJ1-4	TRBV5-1	CASSRSSGGHEKLFF	TGCGCCAGCTCCCGCTCATCCGGGGGGCATGAAAAACTGTTTTTT
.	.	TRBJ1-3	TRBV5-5	CASSLRFTSGNTIYF	TGTGCCAGCAGCCTCAGGTTTACCTCTGGAAACACCATATATTTT
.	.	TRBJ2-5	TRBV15	CATSRVRGLETQYF	TGTGCCACCAGCAGGGTCAGGGGTTTGGAGACCCAGTACTTC
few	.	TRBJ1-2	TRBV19	CASSIPGDGDYGYTF	TGTGCCAGTAGTATACCGGGAGATGGGGACTATGGCTACACCTTC
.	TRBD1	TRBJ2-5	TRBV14	CASSHTGTGARGTQYF	TGTGCCAGCAGCCACACCGGGACAGGGGCGCGGGGGACCCAGTACTTC
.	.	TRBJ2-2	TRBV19	CASSTALAGSTGELFF	TGTGCCAGTAGTACCGCGTTAGCCGGCAGCACCGGGGAGCTGTTTTTT
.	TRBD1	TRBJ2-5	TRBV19	CASAEGQGMPETQYF	TGTGCCAGTGCCGAGGGACAGGGGATGCCCGAGACCCAGTACTTC
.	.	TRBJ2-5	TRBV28	CASSPPGGPETQYF	TGTGCCAGCAGTCCCCCTGGCGGTCCAGAGACCCAGTACTTC
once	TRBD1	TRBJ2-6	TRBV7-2	CASSLQGVTSGANVLTF	TGTGCCAGCAGCCTACAGGGGGTTACTTCTGGGGCCAACGTCCTGACTTTC
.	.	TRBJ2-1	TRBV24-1	CATSDPQGDSRNEQFF	TGTGCCACCAGTGATCCTCAGGGTGATAGTAGGAATGAGCAGTTCTTC
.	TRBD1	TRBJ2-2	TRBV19	CASSSRTGMNTGELFF	TGTGCCAGTAGTTCCCGGACAGGGATGAACACCGGGGAGCTGTTTTTT
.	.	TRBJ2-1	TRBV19	CASSARKAGPNNEQFF	TGTGCCAGTTCCGCTCGTAAGGCGGGGCCGAACAATGAGCAGTTCTTC
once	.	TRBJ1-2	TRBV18	CASSPPLRARDFGGYTF	TGTGCCAGCTCACCACCGTTGAGGGCACGGGATTTTGGTGGCTACACCTTC
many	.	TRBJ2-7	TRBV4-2	CASSQVFGGAGEQYF	TGTGCCAGCAGCCAAGTCTTCGGAGGGGCCGGCGAGCAGTACTTC
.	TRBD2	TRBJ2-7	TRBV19	CASTPSGGAVALEQYF	TGTGCCAGTACGCCTAGCGGGGGGGCCGTCGCGCTCGAGCAGTACTTC
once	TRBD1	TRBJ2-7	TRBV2	CATTGGSYEQYF	TGTGCCACTACAGGGGGCTCCTACGAGCAGTACTTC
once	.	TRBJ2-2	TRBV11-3	CASSPRPSRPGELFF	TGTGCCAGCAGCCCCCGGCCATCGCGGCCCGGGGAGCTGTTTTTT
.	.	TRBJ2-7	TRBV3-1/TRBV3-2	CASSQENREQYF	TGTGCCAGCAGCCAAGAGAACAGGGAGCAGTACTTC
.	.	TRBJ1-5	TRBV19	CASKGPNQPQHF	TGTGCCAGTAAGGGGCCGAATCAGCCCCAGCATTTT
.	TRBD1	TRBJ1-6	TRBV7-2	CASMRGQGVGSPLHF	TGTGCCAGCATGAGGGGGCAGGGAGTAGGTTCACCCCTCCACTTT
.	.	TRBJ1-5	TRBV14	CASSHGNQPQHF	TGTGCCAGCAGCCACGGCAATCAGCCCCAGCATTTT
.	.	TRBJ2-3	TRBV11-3	CASSPGTTRSDTQYF	TGTGCCAGCAGCCCAGGAACAACTAGATCAGATACGCAGTATTTT
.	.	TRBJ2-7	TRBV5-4	CASSLGLAQPTTGQYF	TGTGCCAGCAGCTTGGGTCTAGCTCAACCTACTACGGGGCAGTACTTC